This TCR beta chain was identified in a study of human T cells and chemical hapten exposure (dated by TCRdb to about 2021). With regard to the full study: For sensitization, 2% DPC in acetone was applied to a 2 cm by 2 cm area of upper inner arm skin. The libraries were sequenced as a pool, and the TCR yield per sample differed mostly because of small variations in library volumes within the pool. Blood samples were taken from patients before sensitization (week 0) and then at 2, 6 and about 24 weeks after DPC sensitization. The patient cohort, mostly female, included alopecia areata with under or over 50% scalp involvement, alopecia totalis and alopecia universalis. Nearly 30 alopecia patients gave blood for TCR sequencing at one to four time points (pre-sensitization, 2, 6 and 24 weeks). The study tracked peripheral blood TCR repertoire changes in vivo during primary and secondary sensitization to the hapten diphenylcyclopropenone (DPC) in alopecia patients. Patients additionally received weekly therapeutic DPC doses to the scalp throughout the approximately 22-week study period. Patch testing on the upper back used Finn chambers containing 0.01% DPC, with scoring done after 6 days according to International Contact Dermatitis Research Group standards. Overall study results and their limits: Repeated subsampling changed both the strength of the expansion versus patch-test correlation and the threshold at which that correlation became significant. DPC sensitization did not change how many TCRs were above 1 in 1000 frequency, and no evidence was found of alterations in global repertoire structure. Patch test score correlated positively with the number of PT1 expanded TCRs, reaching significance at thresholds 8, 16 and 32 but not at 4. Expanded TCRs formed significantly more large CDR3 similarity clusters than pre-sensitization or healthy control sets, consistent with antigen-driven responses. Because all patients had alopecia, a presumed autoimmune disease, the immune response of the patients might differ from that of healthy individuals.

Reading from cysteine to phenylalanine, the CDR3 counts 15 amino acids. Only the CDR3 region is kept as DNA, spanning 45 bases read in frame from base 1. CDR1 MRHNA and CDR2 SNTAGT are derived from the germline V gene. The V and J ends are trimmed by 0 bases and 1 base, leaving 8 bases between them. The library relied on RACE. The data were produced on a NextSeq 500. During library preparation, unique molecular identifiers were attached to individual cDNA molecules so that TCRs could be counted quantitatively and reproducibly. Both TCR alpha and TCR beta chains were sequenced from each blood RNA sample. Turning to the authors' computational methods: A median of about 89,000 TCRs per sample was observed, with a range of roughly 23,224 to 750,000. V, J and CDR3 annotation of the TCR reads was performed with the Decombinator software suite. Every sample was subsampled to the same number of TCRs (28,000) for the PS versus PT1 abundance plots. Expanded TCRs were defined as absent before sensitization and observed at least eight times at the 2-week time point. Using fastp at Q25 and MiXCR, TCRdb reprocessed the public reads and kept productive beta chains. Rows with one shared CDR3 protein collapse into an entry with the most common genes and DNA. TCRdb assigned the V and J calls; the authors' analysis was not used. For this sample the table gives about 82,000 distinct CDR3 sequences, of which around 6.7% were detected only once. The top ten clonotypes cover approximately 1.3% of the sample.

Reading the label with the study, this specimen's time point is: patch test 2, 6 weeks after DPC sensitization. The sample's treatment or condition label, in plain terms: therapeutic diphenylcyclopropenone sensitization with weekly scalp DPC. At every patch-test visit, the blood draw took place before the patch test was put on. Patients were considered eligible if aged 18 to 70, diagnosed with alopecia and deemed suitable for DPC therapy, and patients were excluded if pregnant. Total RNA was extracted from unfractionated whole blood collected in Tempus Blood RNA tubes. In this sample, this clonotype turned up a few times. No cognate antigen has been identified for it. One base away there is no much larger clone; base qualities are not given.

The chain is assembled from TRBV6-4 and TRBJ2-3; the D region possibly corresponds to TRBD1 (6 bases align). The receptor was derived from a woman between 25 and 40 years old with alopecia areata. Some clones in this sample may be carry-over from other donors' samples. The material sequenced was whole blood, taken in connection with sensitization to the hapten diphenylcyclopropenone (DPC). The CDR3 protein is CASSDSPGGTDTQYF. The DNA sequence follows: TGTGCCAGCAGTGACTCGCCAGGGGGCACAGATACGCAGTATTTT.